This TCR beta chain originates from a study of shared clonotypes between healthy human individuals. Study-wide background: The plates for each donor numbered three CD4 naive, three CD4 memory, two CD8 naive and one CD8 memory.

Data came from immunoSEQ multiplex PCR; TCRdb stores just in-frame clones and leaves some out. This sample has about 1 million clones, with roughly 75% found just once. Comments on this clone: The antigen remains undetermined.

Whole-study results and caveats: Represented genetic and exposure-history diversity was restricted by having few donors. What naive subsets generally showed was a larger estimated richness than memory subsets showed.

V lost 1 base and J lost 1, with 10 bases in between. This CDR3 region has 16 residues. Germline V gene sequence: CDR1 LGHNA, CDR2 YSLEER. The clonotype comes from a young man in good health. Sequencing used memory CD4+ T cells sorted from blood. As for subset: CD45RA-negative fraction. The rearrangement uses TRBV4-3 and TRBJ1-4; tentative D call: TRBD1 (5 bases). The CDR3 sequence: CASSQVLGLTNEKLFF. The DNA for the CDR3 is TGCGCCAGCAGCCAAGTTCTGGGACTAACTAATGAAAAACTGTTTTTT.